This T cell receptor (beta chain) was recorded in a study of metastatic and nonmetastatic thyroid tumors (dated by TCRdb to between 2020 and 2021). About the investigation overall: The researchers compared repertoires between peripheral blood samples and tumor or nodule tissue samples from patients with malignant or benign thyroid disease.

Library construction relied on PCR. Sequencing used an Illumina HiSeq 4000. High-throughput sequencing was used to profile the TCR beta-chain CDR3 region of each patient. Processing in the source paper ran as follows. Drawing on CDR3 differences between clinicopathological groups, the researchers built a classifier meant to tell apart patients with distant-metastatic papillary thyroid cancer. To measure repertoire diversity the researchers used the Shannon index, while the Morisita-Horn index served to gauge how similar the tumor and blood repertoires were. TCRdb itself trimmed the public reads at Q25 with fastp, ran MiXCR and retained productive beta chains. For this entry, the V and J calls and clone size follow TCRdb and not the study's own pipeline. Present in this sample are over 45,000 clones, 22% of which were seen just once. In total, the top ten clones hold roughly 3.8% of the sample. The paper as a whole reports these results and caveats: TCR beta diversity was reported as significantly higher in malignant tumors than in benign nodules, in both blood and tumor samples.

At least ten counts were recorded for this clone. There is no known antigen for this receptor. Base quality data are lacking; no much larger clone is found one base away. Other nucleotide sequences in the sample specify the same CDR3. The germline V gene supplies CDR1 MNHEY and CDR2 SVGEGT. The CDR3 starts with the cysteine, ends with the phenylalanine, and has 13 residues. The kept DNA is CDR3 alone, 39 bases in frame from the first base. V is shortened by 6 bases, J by 0 bases, and the region joining them spans 9 bases. No patient had received any treatment before thyroid surgery. Using T-cell receptor beta sequencing, the researchers looked back retrospectively at clinical samples from patients, gathered between about 2012 and 2019.

Recombination connected TRBV6-2 or TRBV6-3 to TRBJ2-7; TRBD2 is a weak D gene call, 6 bases matching. The clonotype comes from a male donor with papillary thyroid cancer or a benign thyroid nodule (not recorded which). Some clones in this sample may be carry-over from other donors' samples. Input material: blood. The sequence in DNA is TGTGCCAGCAGAGACGGGAGCTCCTACGAGCAGTACTTC. This encodes CASRDGSSYEQYF.